This T cell receptor beta chain was captured by sequencing in a study of Ad26.COV2.S vaccination and SARS-CoV-2 variants. Study-level information: Donor was assigned to the Ad26.COV2.S arm of trial COV1001. Points from the study as a whole: Reports say spike-specific CD8+ and CD4+ T cell responses covered substantial breadth after vaccination.

Treatment specified: about 20 received Ad26.COV2.S at low or high dose, single or two shots; about 5 received placebo; per-sample allocation not given. Sample collection was performed on day 63 after the first vaccine or placebo injection. Profiling relied on immunoSEQ multiplex PCR, and the TCRdb table lists in-frame clones only, not all of them. Of just over 350,000 clones listed, approximately 84% were seen once; the top ten hold 2.5% to 3.5%. On this clone: Its antigen is undetermined.

The material was peripheral blood, obtained in a trial of Ad26.COV2.S vaccine versus placebo. The receptor's source is a person aged 18-60 years who received the Ad26.COV2.S COVID-19 vaccine or a placebo.

CDR3 DNA sequence: TGTGCCAGCAGCTTAGCGGAGGACACTGAAGCTTTCTTT. Its protein product is CASSLAEDTEAFF. This chain joins TRBV7-9 and TRBJ1-1; no clear D. V gave up 0 bases and J gave up 3 bases, with 5 bases separating them. CDR1 and CDR2 from the germline V gene are SEHNR and FQNEAQ (reference sequence). The CDR3 contains 13 residues.